This T cell receptor beta chain was sequenced during a study of cytomegalovirus exposure and HLA in healthy donors. The CDR3 totals 17 residues. The ends were cut back, 5 bases at V and 0 bases at J, with 14 bases in the middle. Germline CDR1 and CDR2: SGHVS and FNYEAQ. This clone turned up a few times. The PCR used 60 Vbeta and 13 Jbeta primers. Generated by immunoSEQ multiplex PCR, the TCRdb table keeps only in-frame clones and is missing some. The data show about 120,000 clones, approximately 86% seen once. The TCR originated in a middle-aged man in good health and CMV-seronegative. The rearrangement links TRBV7-6 to TRBJ2-6; D is unclear. The material sequenced was PBMCs. The CDR3 protein is CASSPRSAFSGANVLTF. For the CDR3, the DNA is TGTGCCAGCAGCCCCCGAAGCGCCTTCTCTGGGGCCAACGTCCTGACTTTC.